Given below is one T cell receptor beta chain in context. No cognate antigen has been identified for it. No base quality information exists; no much larger clone differs at one position. This specimen belongs to a study of CD8 T cells in ankylosing spondylitis (dated by TCRdb to the late 2010s). Looking at the study overall: T cell receptor beta repertoires were profiled in healthy donors and ankylosing spondylitis patients so that disease-linked TCR variants could be found. The full study cohort comprised around 23 ankylosing spondylitis patients and about a hundred healthy donors. Peripheral blood was sampled, and synovial fluid was also collected from ankylosing spondylitis patients.

TCRdb names Illumina HiSeq 2500 as the instrument used. Quantitative 5'-RACE with molecular barcodes was the method used to prepare the TCR beta libraries. The study's processing was this. Disease-linked TCR variants were identified with a new computational method built on a probabilistic model of VDJ rearrangement. Starting from the raw public reads, TCRdb applied fastp trimming at Q25, assembled clones with MiXCR and retained in-frame beta chains. Under each unique CDR3 protein, matching rows form one entry showing the most common genes and DNA. The V and J calls and clone size are TCRdb's, not the authors'. Recorded for this sample are roughly 470,000 distinct CDR3 sequences; around 26% of them occurred a single time. The ten largest account for about 0.9% of the sample. Trimming leaves V shorter by 4 bases and J shorter by 7 bases, with the junction holding 7 bases beyond the gene matches. From the cysteine through the phenylalanine, the CDR3 covers 16 amino acids. Of the read, only the CDR3 DNA is kept; its 48 bases are in frame from base 1. CDR1 and CDR2 are drawn from the germline V gene: KGHDR, SFDVKD.

Broad study findings and their caveats: Some TCR beta motif variants had previously been reported in synovial fluid and blood of reactive arthritis patients, which suggested common disease-initiation mechanisms. A TCR beta motif of several highly homologous amino acid variants appeared characteristic of blood from ankylosing spondylitis patients. The disease-linked clones had a CD8+ phenotype and were found at relatively low frequencies in peripheral blood. The disease-linked clones were reported as significantly enriched in matched synovial fluid samples from ankylosing spondylitis patients.

The receptor comes from a male donor with ankylosing spondylitis. The chain is encoded by TRBV24-1 joined to TRBJ2-3; the junction holds 13 bases that match TRBD2. What was sequenced was blood, either unsorted or a sorted T cell fraction (not recorded which). The nucleotides are TGTGCCACCAGTGAAACCGGGACTAGCGGGATGTATACGCAGTATTTT. Translated, it reads CATSETGTSGMYTQYF.